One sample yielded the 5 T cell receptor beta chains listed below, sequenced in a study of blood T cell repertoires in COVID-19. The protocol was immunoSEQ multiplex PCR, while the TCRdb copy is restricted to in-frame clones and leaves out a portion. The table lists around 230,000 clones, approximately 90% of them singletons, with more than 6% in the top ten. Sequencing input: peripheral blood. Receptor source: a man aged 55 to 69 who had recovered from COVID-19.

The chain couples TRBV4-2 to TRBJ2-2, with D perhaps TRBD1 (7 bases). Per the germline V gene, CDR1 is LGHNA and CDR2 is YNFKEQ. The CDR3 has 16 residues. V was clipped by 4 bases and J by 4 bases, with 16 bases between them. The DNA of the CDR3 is TGTGCCAGCAGCCTCGGTGGGACAGCGGGCACCGGGGAGCTGTTTTTT. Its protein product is CASSLGGTAGTGELFF.

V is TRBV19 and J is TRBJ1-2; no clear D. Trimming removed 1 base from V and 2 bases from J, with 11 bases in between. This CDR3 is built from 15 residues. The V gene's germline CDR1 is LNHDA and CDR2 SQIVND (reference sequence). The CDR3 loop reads CASSIGAATNYGYTF. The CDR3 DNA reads TGTGCCAGTAGTATAGGCGCGGCTACGAACTATGGCTACACCTTC. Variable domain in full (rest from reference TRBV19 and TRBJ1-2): DGGITQSPKYLFRKEGQNVTLSCEQNLNHDAMYWYRQDPGQGLRLIYYSQIVNDFQKGDIAEGYSVSREKKESFPLTVTSAQKNPTAFYLCASSIGAATNYGYTFGSGTRLTVV.

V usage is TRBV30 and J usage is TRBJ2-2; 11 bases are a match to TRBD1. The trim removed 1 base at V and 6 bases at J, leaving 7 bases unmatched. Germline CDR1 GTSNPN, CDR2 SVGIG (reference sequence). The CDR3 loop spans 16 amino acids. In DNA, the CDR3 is TGTGCCTGGAGTGCCCCCCGGACAGGGGGCGCCGGGGAGCTGTTTTTT. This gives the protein CAWSAPRTGGAGELFF.

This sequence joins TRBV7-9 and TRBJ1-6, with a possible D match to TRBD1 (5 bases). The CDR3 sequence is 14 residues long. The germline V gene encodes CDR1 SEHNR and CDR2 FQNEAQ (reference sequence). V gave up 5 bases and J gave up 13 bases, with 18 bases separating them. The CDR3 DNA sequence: TGTGCCAGCAGCCTCGGGGGAGGCGCGTGGCCCCTCCACTTT. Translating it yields CASSLGGGAWPLHF. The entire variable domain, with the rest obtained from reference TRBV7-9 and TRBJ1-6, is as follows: DTGVSQNPRHKITKRGQNVTFRCDPISEHNRLYWYRQTLGQGPEFLTYFQNEAQLEKSRLLSDRFSAERPKGSFSTLEIQRTEQGDSAMYLCASSLGGGAWPLHFGNGTRLTVT.

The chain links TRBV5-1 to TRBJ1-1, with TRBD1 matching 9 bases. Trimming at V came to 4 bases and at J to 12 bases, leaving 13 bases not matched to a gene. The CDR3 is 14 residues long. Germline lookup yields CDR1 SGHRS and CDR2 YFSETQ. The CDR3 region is CASSEATGGVGTFF. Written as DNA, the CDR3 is TGCGCCAGCAGCGAAGCAACAGGGGGCGTCGGAACTTTCTTT.